The 8 T cell receptor beta chains below all came from one sample that was sequenced in a study of CD4+ T cells in melanoma. Data came from immunoSEQ multiplex PCR; TCRdb stores just in-frame clones and leaves some out. The data contain more than 10,000 clones, approximately 68% of them singletons. Material for sequencing was cells from a culture (not recorded whether cultured in vitro). The receptors were sampled from a human donor with melanoma.

CDR3 residues: CASRKGGNEQYF. CDR3 bases: TGTGCCAGCAGAAAAGGGGGCAACGAGCAGTACTTC. V is TRBV7-9 and J is TRBJ2-7, with 7 bases aligning to TRBD1. This CDR3 region has 12 residues. The germline CDR1 and CDR2 sequences are SEHNR and FQNEAQ (reference sequence). Trimming took 6 bases from V and 5 from J; bases not matched to a gene: 4.

The chain is built from TRBV30 and TRBJ2-1, with 14 bases aligning to TRBD2. V lost 1 base, J lost 6 bases, and 2 bases stayed unmatched. Germline CDR1 GTSNPN, CDR2 SVGIG (reference sequence). The CDR3 runs to 15 residues. The CDR3 region is CAWSAGTSGSNEQFF. CDR3 DNA: TGTGCCTGGAGTGCCGGGACTAGCGGGAGCAATGAGCAGTTCTTC. The entire variable domain, with the rest obtained from reference TRBV30 and TRBJ2-1, is as follows: SQTIHQWPATLVQPVGSPLSLECTVEGTSNPNLYWYRQAAGRGLQLLFYSVGIGQISSEVPQNLSASRPQDRQFILSSKKLLLSDSGFYLCAWSAGTSGSNEQFFGPGTRLTVL.

CDR3 nucleotides: TGCGCCAGCAGTTACGGACAGGGGGCGACTAGGACGGGGGGCCAGTATGGCTACACCTTC. It translates to CASSYGQGATRTGGQYGYTF. The chain carries TRBV5-1 and TRBJ1-2; 11 nucleotides align to TRBD1. The ends lost 5 bases at V and 5 bases at J; junction bases unmatched: 23. The CDR3 runs 20 residues. The germline CDR1 and CDR2 sequences are SGHRS and YFSETQ.

This clone is medium-sized in the sample. The rearrangement links TRBV18 to TRBJ2-2; 9 bases agree with TRBD1. J was trimmed by 4 bases and V by 2 bases; bases with no gene match: 5. The CDR3 runs to 16 residues. CDR1 is KGHSH and CDR2 is LQKENI in the germline V gene. The CDR3 loop is CASSPAGQGSTGELFF. CDR3 coding DNA: TGTGCCAGCTCACCAGCGGGACAGGGCTCCACCGGGGAGCTGTTTTTT.

This clone was seen more than once but under ten times. The rearrangement joins TRBV6-1 to TRBJ1-5; no reliable D call. Trimming took off 5 bases at V and 4 bases at J, with 3 bases between the two ends. The length of the CDR3 is 11 residues. Germline CDR1 MNHNS, CDR2 SASEGT. CDR3 amino acids: CASSSNQPQHF. The DNA for the CDR3 is TGTGCCAGCAGTTCAAATCAGCCCCAGCATTTT.

The chain combines TRBV5-1 with TRBJ1-1; 8 bases fit TRBD1. The V gene's germline CDR1 is SGHRS and CDR2 YFSETQ. After removal of 4 bases from V and 3 bases from J, the junction contained 14 bases not matched to a gene. There are 17 residues in the CDR3. The CDR3 region is CASSPLAGGWEYTEAFF. CDR3 sequence (DNA): TGCGCCAGCAGCCCGCTGGCAGGGGGCTGGGAATACACTGAAGCTTTCTTT. The complete variable domain, with remaining parts taken from reference TRBV5-1 and TRBJ1-1, reads KAGVTQTPRYLIKTRGQQVTLSCSPISGHRSVSWYQQTPGQGLQFLFEYFSETQRNKGNFPGRFSGRQFSNSRSEMNVSTLELGDSALYLCASSPLAGGWEYTEAFFGQGTRLTVV.

V and J are TRBV5-4 and TRBJ2-7; 10 nucleotides agree with TRBD1. Germline trimming cut 0 bases from V and 7 bases from J; bases unmatched to any gene: 4. The germline V gene encodes CDR1 SGHNT and CDR2 YYREEE (reference sequence). The CDR3 is 14 residues long. CDR3 DNA: TGTGCCAGCAGCTTGGGACAGGGGGCGCGGGAGCAGTACTTC. Residues: CASSLGQGAREQYF.

This clone was found a few times. This rearrangement joins TRBV11-2 to TRBJ2-7, with a tentative D call TRBD1 (6 bases). This CDR3 has 15 amino acids. Germline CDR1 reads SGHAT; CDR2 reads FQNNGV. Trimming cost V 1 base and J 3 bases, with 13 bases left between them. CDR3 loop: CASSLGAGAHYEQYF. In DNA form, the CDR3 reads TGTGCCAGCAGCTTAGGCGCAGGGGCGCACTACGAGCAGTACTTC. Filled out from reference TRBV11-2 and TRBJ2-7, the complete variable domain reads EAGVAQSPRYKIIEKRQSVAFWCNPISGHATLYWYQQILGQGPKLLIQFQNNGVVDDSQLPKDRFSAERLKGVDSTLKIQPAKLEDSAVYLCASSLGAGAHYEQYFGPGTRLTVT.